This T cell receptor (beta chain) derives from a study of control samples from healthy donors and cancer patients. J gave up 7 bases and V 3 bases, and 15 bases lay outside the gene matches. Germline V gene lookup returns CDR1 MGHDK and CDR2 SYGVNS. The CDR3 loop spans 17 amino acids. Only in-frame clones appear in the TCRdb table, and some are missing; sequencing was by immunoSEQ multiplex PCR. This table holds some 140,000 clones, about 94% found once. The sample comprised blood. This chain uses TRBV25-1 with TRBJ2-1; 7 nucleotides agree with TRBD1. The source is a middle-aged man in good health. The CDR3 nucleotides read TGTGCCAGCAGTGACAAATTCCCAAAGGGGGCGAGGAATGAGCAGTTCTTC. This translates into CASSDKFPKGARNEQFF.